This is a list of T cell receptor beta chains from one sample in a study of cytomegalovirus exposure and HLA in healthy donors. Using immunoSEQ multiplex PCR, the repertoire was profiled, and TCRdb retains in-frame clones only, with some absent. The sample contains around 170,000 clones, about 80% of which appear only once. Source material: PBMCs. The receptor source for this set is a man aged 55 to 70 in good health and CMV-seronegative. The CDR3 runs from the conserved cysteine through the conserved F or W. The D gene is left open where the match is weak. Size is omitted from some rows. Given values are once, few, many or a class for expanded clones.

-,TRBV11-1,TRBJ2-1,TRBD1,CASSSPGTGGLDEQFF,TGTGCCAGCAGCAGCCCCGGGACAGGGGGCTTGGATGAGCAGTTCTTC
-,TRBV4-2,TRBJ2-3,TRBD2,CASSQVGTSEGTDTQYF,TGTGCCAGCAGCCAAGTCGGGACTAGCGAGGGCACAGATACGCAGTATTTT
-,TRBV4-2,TRBJ2-5,TRBD2,CASSQDRTAGVETQYF,TGTGCCAGCAGCCAAGATAGGACGGCGGGGGTGGAGACCCAGTACTTC
-,TRBV28,TRBJ1-5,TRBD1,CASSFGGGGRNQPQHF,TGTGCCAGCAGTTTTGGCGGAGGGGGCCGCAATCAGCCCCAGCATTTT
-,TRBV7-8,TRBJ2-1,TRBD2,CASSSGTSGSSYNEQFF,TGTGCCAGCAGTTCCGGGACTAGCGGGAGTTCCTACAATGAGCAGTTCTTC
-,TRBV30,TRBJ2-3,TRBD2,CAWSGLAGAPSTDTQYF,TGTGCCTGGAGTGGGCTAGCGGGGGCCCCTAGCACAGATACGCAGTATTTT
few,TRBV5-1,TRBJ1-4,-,CASRDGGEKLFF,TGCGCCAGCAGAGATGGAGGGGAAAAACTGTTTTTT
-,TRBV18,TRBJ1-4,TRBD1,CASSLNRGTNEKLFF,TGTGCCAGCTCACTAAACAGGGGAACTAATGAAAAACTGTTTTTT
-,TRBV28,TRBJ2-7,TRBD1,CASSLRTGVLEQYF,TGTGCCAGCAGTTTAAGGACAGGTGTTTTGGAGCAGTACTTC
-,TRBV19,TRBJ1-5,TRBD1,CASSQQGNQPQHF,TGTGCCAGTAGTCAACAGGGGAATCAGCCCCAGCATTTT
-,TRBV7-6,TRBJ2-3,TRBD2,CASSSPGASGGTQYF,TGTGCCAGCAGCTCCCCCGGGGCTAGCGGTGGTACGCAGTATTTT
-,TRBV5-1,TRBJ1-1,-,CASSLGSGGELTEAFF,TGCGCCAGCAGCTTGGGATCCGGGGGAGAACTAACTGAAGCTTTCTTT
-,TRBV19,TRBJ1-2,-,CASSQRGTYGYGYTF,TGTGCCAGTAGCCAAAGAGGGACTTACGGGTATGGCTACACCTTC
-,TRBV6-6,TRBJ1-1,TRBD1,CASSYLTGDTEAFF,TGTGCCAGCAGTTACCTCACAGGGGACACTGAAGCTTTCTTT
-,TRBV18,TRBJ2-5,TRBD1,CASSSDREETQYF,TGTGCCAGCTCATCGGACAGGGAGGAGACCCAGTACTTC
-,TRBV7-9,TRBJ1-4,-,CASSFTGGTNEKLFF,TGTGCCAGCAGCTTCACAGGCGGTACTAATGAAAAACTGTTTTTT
-,TRBV23-1,TRBJ2-2,TRBD1,CASRVDRENTGELFF,TGCGCCAGCAGGGTTGACAGGGAGAACACCGGGGAGCTGTTTTTT
-,TRBV4-1,TRBJ1-1,TRBD1,CASSQARTGYTEAFF,TGCGCCAGCAGCCAAGCCCGGACAGGGTACACTGAAGCTTTCTTT
-,TRBV19,TRBJ2-5,TRBD2,CASSIGGGIQETQYF,TGTGCCAGTAGTATAGGGGGGGGAATACAAGAGACCCAGTACTTC
few,TRBV28,TRBJ2-7,-,CASSSPRGTGEQYF,TGTGCCAGCAGTTCACCGCGGGGTACGGGGGAGCAGTACTTC
-,TRBV18,TRBJ1-6,-,CASSPNSRGAYNSPLHF,TGTGCCAGCTCACCGAACTCACGGGGGGCGTATAATTCACCCCTCCACTTT
few,TRBV6-1,TRBJ1-1,-,CASLPLTTPNTEAFF,TGTGCCAGCCTTCCCTTAACAACGCCAAACACTGAAGCTTTCTTT
-,TRBV27,TRBJ2-7,-,CASSLNRAYEQYF,TGTGCCAGCAGTTTAAACAGGGCGTACGAGCAGTACTTC
-,TRBV30,TRBJ2-3,TRBD2,CAWSAGGSEWTDTQYF,TGTGCCTGGAGTGCCGGGGGGAGCGAATGGACAGATACGCAGTATTTT
-,TRBV7-6,TRBJ1-3,-,CASSRDLRDNTIYF,TGTGCCAGCAGCCGCGATCTGAGGGATAACACCATATATTTT